This T cell receptor beta chain was recovered during a study of blood T cell repertoires in COVID-19. Study-level background: Sites across the United States, Italy and Spain contributed samples from acute and convalescent COVID-19.

Residents of 24 US areas, aged roughly 18 to 89 years, made up the participants. This CDR3 is built from 16 residues. Germline CDR1 and CDR2: MDHEN and SYDVKM. Trimming took off 6 bases at V and 6 bases at J, with 21 bases between the two ends. Assay used: immunoSEQ multiplex PCR; TCRdb lists only in-frame clones, some missing. The top ten clones hold approximately 5% of a sample with more than 250,000 clones, around 90% of them seen once. V is TRBV28 and J is TRBJ1-5; tentatively, D is TRBD1 (5 bases). The clonotype originates from a woman in her twenties or thirties who had recovered from COVID-19. The sample taken for sequencing was PBMCs or T cells enriched from blood (not recorded which). The CDR3, as DNA: TGTGCCAGCAGCCCTCTAGGCAGGGAGCGGGCTCAGCCCCAGCATTTT. Its protein is CASSPLGRERAQPQHF.